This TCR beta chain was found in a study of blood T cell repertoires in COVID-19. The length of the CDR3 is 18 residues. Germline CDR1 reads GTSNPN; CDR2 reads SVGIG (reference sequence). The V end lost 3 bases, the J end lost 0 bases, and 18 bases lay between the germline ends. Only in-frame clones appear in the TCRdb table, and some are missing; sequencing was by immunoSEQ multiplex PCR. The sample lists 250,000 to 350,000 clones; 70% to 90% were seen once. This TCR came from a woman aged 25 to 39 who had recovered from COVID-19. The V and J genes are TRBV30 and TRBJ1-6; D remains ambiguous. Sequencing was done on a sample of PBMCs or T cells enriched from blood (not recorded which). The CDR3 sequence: CAWRRRGLDSSYNSPLHF. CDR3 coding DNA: TGTGCCTGGAGACGTCGGGGATTAGATAGCTCCTATAATTCACCCCTCCACTTT.